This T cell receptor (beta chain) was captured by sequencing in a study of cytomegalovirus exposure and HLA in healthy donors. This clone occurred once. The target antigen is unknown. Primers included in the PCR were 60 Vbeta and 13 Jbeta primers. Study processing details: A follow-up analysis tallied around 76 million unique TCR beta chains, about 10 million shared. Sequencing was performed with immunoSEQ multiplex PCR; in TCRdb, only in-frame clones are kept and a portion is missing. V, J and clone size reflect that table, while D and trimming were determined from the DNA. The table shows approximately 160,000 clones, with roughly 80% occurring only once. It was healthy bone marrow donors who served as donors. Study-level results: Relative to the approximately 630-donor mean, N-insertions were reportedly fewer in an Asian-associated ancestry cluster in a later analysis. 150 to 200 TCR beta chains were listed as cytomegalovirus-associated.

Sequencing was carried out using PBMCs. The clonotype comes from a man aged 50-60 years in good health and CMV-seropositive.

The CDR3 region has the DNA TGTGCCAGCTCAATTGACATTTACAATGAGCAGTTCTTC. It translates to CASSIDIYNEQFF. This chain joins TRBV18 and TRBJ2-1; no firm D call. The CDR3 is made up of 13 amino acids. V was clipped by 5 bases and J by 4 bases, with 9 bases between them. Germline assignment: CDR1 KGHSH and CDR2 LQKENI. Looking up the rest from reference TRBV18 and TRBJ2-1 gives the full variable domain: NAGVMQNPRHLVRRRGQEARLRCSPMKGHSHVYWYRQLPEEGLKFMVYLQKENIIDESGMPKERFSAEFPKEGPSILRIQQVVRGDSAAYFCASSIDIYNEQFFGPGTRLTVL.